The rows below give T cell receptor beta chains drawn from one sample of a study of CD8+CD57+ T cells in acquired aplastic anemia. TCRdb analysed the reads with MiXCR anew, one entry per CDR3 protein. The repertoire includes around 64,000 distinct CDR3 sequences, around 50% of them detected once, and about 2.5% sits in the top ten. Sequenced input: sorted CD4+, CD8+, or CD8+CD57+ T cells (not recorded which) from PBMCs. The receptors originated from a human donor in good health, serving as a control. Each CDR3 is given with its conserved first and last residue. A D gene is named only where the DNA matches it firmly. Only some rows state a clone size, as once, few, many or a class for expanded clones.

length: 16
D: TRBD1
size: few
V: TRBV20-1
J: TRBJ2-1
CDR3: CSARSGTGVPYNEQFF
DNA: TGCAGTGCTAGGTCTGGGACAGGGGTACCCTACAATGAGCAGTTCTTC

length: 16
D: -
size: many
V: TRBV4-2
J: TRBJ2-3
CDR3: CASSQAPEAETDTQYF
DNA: TGTGCCAGCAGCCAAGCCCCGGAAGCGGAAACAGATACGCAGTATTTT

length: 15
D: TRBD1
size: many
V: TRBV7-9
J: TRBJ1-1
CDR3: CASRAGGGEITEAFF
DNA: TGTGCCAGCCGGGCAGGGGGGGGTGAGATCACTGAAGCTTTCTTT

length: 17
D: TRBD1
size: many
V: TRBV28
J: TRBJ1-1
CDR3: CASSQLTWDRLNTEAFF
DNA: TGTGCCAGCAGCCAACTCACCTGGGACAGGTTGAACACTGAAGCTTTCTTT

length: 13
D: -
size: -
V: TRBV29-1
J: TRBJ2-7
CDR3: CSVEPDNSYEQYF
DNA: TGCAGCGTTGAACCCGACAACTCCTACGAGCAGTACTTC

length: 15
D: TRBD1
size: -
V: TRBV7-9
J: TRBJ1-6
CDR3: CASSLRTGTHSPLHF
DNA: TGTGCCAGCAGCTTACGGACAGGGACCCATTCACCCCTCCACTTT

length: 9
D: -
size: -
V: TRBV15
J: TRBJ1-6
CDR3: CSYNSPLHF
DNA: TGCTCCTATAATTCACCCCTCCACTTT

length: 14
D: -
size: -
V: TRBV19
J: TRBJ1-1
CDR3: CASQDLGRSTEAFF
DNA: TGTGCCAGCCAAGATCTTGGCAGGTCCACTGAAGCCTTCTTT

length: 13
D: TRBD2
size: many
V: TRBV3-1
J: TRBJ2-7
CDR3: CASSQGTSGGSYF
DNA: TGTGCCAGCAGCCAAGGTACTAGCGGGGGCTCTTACTTC

length: 14
D: -
size: many
V: TRBV6-1
J: TRBJ1-5
CDR3: CASKKDSGDQPQHF
DNA: TGTGCCAGCAAGAAGGACAGTGGAGATCAGCCCCAGCATTTT

length: 14
D: -
size: -
V: TRBV3-1
J: TRBJ2-7
CDR3: CASSDTKGVLEQYF
DNA: TGTGCCAGCAGCGACACGAAAGGGGTACTCGAGCAGTACTTC

length: 13
D: TRBD1
size: -
V: TRBV19
J: TRBJ2-5
CDR3: CASSDRGGETQYF
DNA: TGTGCCAGTAGCGACAGGGGGGGAGAGACCCAGTACTTC

length: 16
D: -
size: many
V: TRBV6-5
J: TRBJ2-3
CDR3: CASSYRGDHPTDTQYF
DNA: TGTGCCAGCAGTTACCGCGGGGACCACCCCACAGATACGCAGTATTTT

length: 10
D: -
size: few
V: TRBV7-8
J: TRBJ1-5
CDR3: CASSLSHEHF
DNA: TGTGCCAGCAGCTTAAGCCACGAGCATTTT

length: 11
D: -
size: -
V: TRBV19
J: TRBJ1-2
CDR3: CATVTGTGYTF
DNA: TGTGCCACCGTCACCGGGACAGGCTACACCTTC

length: 12
D: -
size: medium-sized
V: TRBV19
J: TRBJ2-5
CDR3: CASSHGPETQYF
DNA: TGTGCCAGTAGCCATGGGCCAGAGACCCAGTACTTC

length: 14
D: -
size: many
V: TRBV11-3
J: TRBJ2-7
CDR3: CASSFKGGRLEQYF
DNA: TGTGCCAGCAGCTTCAAGGGTGGACGGCTTGAGCAGTACTTC

length: 13
D: TRBD1
size: -
V: TRBV20-1
J: TRBJ1-6
CDR3: CSAKGTEDSPLHF
DNA: TGCAGTGCTAAGGGGACAGAAGATTCACCCCTCCACTTT

length: 13
D: -
size: -
V: TRBV9
J: TRBJ2-5
CDR3: CASSVGLGETQYF
DNA: TGTGCCAGCAGCGTAGGCCTCGGGGAGACCCAGTACTTC

length: 12
D: -
size: -
V: TRBV25-1
J: TRBJ2-5
CDR3: CASKPSQETQYF
DNA: TGTGCCAGCAAGCCCAGCCAAGAGACCCAGTACTTC

length: 13
D: TRBD1
size: many
V: TRBV6-1
J: TRBJ1-6
CDR3: CASRRQGQSPPHF
DNA: TGTGCCAGCAGGCGACAGGGTCAATCACCCCCCCACTTT

length: 16
D: TRBD1
size: -
V: TRBV10-2
J: TRBJ2-7
CDR3: CASSESPGQGFYGQYF
DNA: TGCGCCAGCAGTGAGTCGCCCGGACAGGGGTTCTACGGGCAGTACTTC

length: 12
D: -
size: -
V: TRBV10-3
J: TRBJ2-7
CDR3: CAIRGINHEQYF
DNA: TGTGCCATCAGAGGGATAAATCACGAGCAGTACTTC

length: 13
D: -
size: once
V: TRBV19
J: TRBJ1-3
CDR3: CASLVQGGDTIYF
DNA: TGTGCCAGTCTCGTGCAGGGCGGAGACACCATATATTTT

length: 13
D: TRBD2
size: -
V: TRBV7-2
J: TRBJ2-7
CDR3: CATRTSGLYEQYF
DNA: TGTGCCACCCGGACTAGCGGGCTCTACGAGCAGTACTTC

length: 16
D: -
size: few
V: TRBV10-3
J: TRBJ2-1
CDR3: CAIGLSTTSSYNEQFF
DNA: TGTGCCATCGGGCTCAGTACTACGAGCTCCTACAATGAGCAGTTCTTC

length: 16
D: TRBD2
size: many
V: TRBV6-5
J: TRBJ2-1
CDR3: CASSYSGRDQDNEQFF
DNA: TGTGCCAGCAGTTACTCGGGGAGGGATCAGGACAATGAGCAGTTCTTC